Below are 15 T cell receptor beta chains sequenced from a single sample in a study of OX40 agonist ivuxolimab in advanced cancers. The method was immunoSEQ multiplex PCR; TCRdb's version includes in-frame clones alone and lacks a portion of them. The sample contains about 32,000 clones, roughly nine tenths of which appear only once. The sequencing here drew on CD4+ or CD8+ T cells sorted from blood, taken in a trial of the OX40 agonist ivuxolimab. The receptor source for this set is an adult with an advanced solid tumor such as melanoma, head and neck, liver or kidney cancer.

Of note for this clone: Other nucleotide sequences in the sample specify the same CDR3. This chain uses TRBV27 with TRBJ2-2, with D possibly being TRBD1 (5 bases). The ends were cut back, 2 bases at V and 1 base at J, with 5 bases in the middle. Per germline, CDR1 MNHEY and CDR2 SMNVEV (reference sequence). The CDR3 length is 14 residues. The CDR3 sequence: CASSLRGNTGELFF. The CDR3 DNA reads TGTGCCAGCAGTTTAAGGGGGAACACCGGGGAGCTGTTTTTT.

The CDR3 loop reads CASNQVGGADLEGYTF. CDR3 DNA: TGTGCCAGCAATCAGGTGGGGGGCGCGGACCTTGAAGGCTACACCTTC. J is TRBJ1-2 and V is TRBV28; D is perhaps TRBD1 (6 bases). V was cut by 7 bases and J by 8 bases, with 26 bases left in between. There are 16 residues in the CDR3. Germline-derived CDR1 and CDR2 are MDHEN and SYDVKM.

This chain joins TRBV4-1 and TRBJ2-7; TRBD1 matches 8 bases. This CDR3 comprises 16 residues. V trimming: 0 bases; J trimming: 3 bases; junction bases outside the gene matches: 7. CDR1 is MGHRA and CDR2 is YSYEKL in the germline V gene. The chain's CDR3 is CASSQDAGQGRYEQYF. For the CDR3, the DNA is TGCGCCAGCAGCCAAGATGCAGGACAGGGCCGCTACGAGCAGTACTTC.

The chain carries TRBV5-1 and TRBJ2-3; 11 positions match TRBD2. The CDR3 sequence is 17 residues long. The V gene's germline CDR1 is SGHRS and CDR2 YFSETQ. V lost 4 bases to trimming and J lost 2 bases; unmatched junction nucleotides: 9. CDR3 region: CASSTRLAGSDTDTQYF. In nucleotides, the CDR3 is TGCGCCAGCAGCACCCGACTAGCGGGGAGTGACACAGATACGCAGTATTTT.

The chain is built from TRBV4-2 and TRBJ2-7, with D unresolved. CDR1 LGHNA and CDR2 YNFKEQ come from the germline V gene. The CDR3 totals 11 residues. V shed 0 bases and J shed 6 bases, with 3 bases lying between them. The CDR3 reads CASSQDTEQYF. The CDR3, as DNA: TGTGCCAGCAGCCAAGATACCGAGCAGTACTTC.

A single count supports this clone. The chain uses TRBV27 and TRBJ2-7, with 7 bases identical to TRBD2. Germline CDR1 MNHEY, CDR2 SMNVEV (reference sequence). CDR3 length equals 15 residues. V was clipped by 0 bases and J by 2 bases; unmatched bases: 4. The CDR3 sequence is CASSLSGGGAYEQYF. CDR3 nucleotide sequence: TGTGCCAGCAGTTTATCGGGGGGAGGGGCCTACGAGCAGTACTTC.

The chain links TRBV27 to TRBJ2-7; 11 bases map to TRBD2. The J segment lost 5 bases and the V segment lost 1 base, leaving 7 bases of the junction unmatched. Germline CDR1 reads MNHEY; CDR2 reads SMNVEV (reference sequence). This CDR3 contains 16 residues. The CDR3 coding sequence is TGTGCCAGCAGTTTATGGTCTGGACTAGCGGGCCACGAGCAGTACTTC. It is translated as CASSLWSGLAGHEQYF.

The chain is built from TRBV9 and TRBJ2-3, with 10 bases that match TRBD2. Germline values: CDR1 SGDLS, CDR2 YYNGEE. V was pared by 3 bases and J by 10 bases, with 2 bases of the junction left unmatched. This CDR3 comprises 12 residues. The CDR3 here is CASSESGGAQYF. The CDR3 DNA reads as TGTGCCAGCAGCGAGAGCGGGGGGGCGCAGTATTTT.

The V call is TRBV2, the J call TRBJ2-7; TRBD1 matches at 8 bases. With 5 bases clipped from V and 1 base from J, the junction kept 4 bases outside the gene matches. Germline CDR1 and CDR2: SNHLY and FYNNEI. The CDR3 covers 14 residues. This chain's CDR3 is CASSRTGRSYEQYF. CDR3 DNA: TGTGCCAGCAGTCGGACAGGGAGATCCTACGAGCAGTACTTC.

The chain combines TRBV5-6 with TRBJ2-7; 11 bases agree with TRBD2. CDR1 and CDR2 from the germline V gene are SGHDT and YYEEEE. The junction had 6 bases not matched to a gene; V was cut back by 4 bases and J by 3 bases. The CDR3 consists of 15 residues. CDR3 in DNA: TGTGCCAGCAGCCCCCTAGCGGGGGGCTTCTACGAGCAGTACTTC. Residues: CASSPLAGGFYEQYF.

This clone was counted once. CDR3 amino acids: CATSTMTGDRSYEQYF. CDR3 in DNA: TGTGCCACCAGCACGATGACAGGGGATAGATCCTACGAGCAGTACTTC. J is TRBJ2-7 and V is TRBV15; 8 nucleotides agree with TRBD1. CDR3 length equals 16 residues. V shed 4 bases, J shed 1 base, and the junction held 9 bases outside the gene matches. The V gene's germline CDR1 is LNHNV and CDR2 YYDKDF (reference sequence).

This clone came up once. CDR3 nucleotide sequence: TGTGCCAGCAGTTCTCGGACAGGGAACTATGGCTACACCTTC. Encoded protein: CASSSRTGNYGYTF. V usage is TRBV28 and J usage is TRBJ1-2; 8 positions match TRBD1. This CDR3 contains 14 residues. CDR1 is MDHEN, CDR2 SYDVKM, per germline. The V and J ends lost 4 bases and 2 bases, in that order; junction bases with no gene match: 3.

The chain has TRBV19 and TRBJ2-1; 9 nucleotides agree with TRBD2. The CDR3 is made up of 16 amino acids. The V gene end was trimmed by 7 bases and the J gene end by 7 bases; junction bases not matched to a gene: 14. The germline V gene has CDR1 LNHDA and CDR2 SQIVND (reference sequence). The CDR3 nucleotides read TGTGCCAGTAACCCGTCGGCGGGAGGGCCGGGTAATGAGCAGTTCTTC. Residues: CASNPSAGGPGNEQFF.

V is TRBV27 and J is TRBJ1-5; D gene unclear. V gave up 0 bases and J gave up 9 bases, with 18 bases separating them. Germline loops: CDR1 MNHEY, CDR2 SMNVEV (reference sequence). The CDR3 has 16 amino acids. CDR3 DNA: TGTGCCAGCAGTTTATCGAGCGCCTTGGGTGAGTGGCCCCAGCATTTT. It yields the protein CASSLSSALGEWPQHF.

V is TRBV7-9 and J is TRBJ2-7; D possibly uses TRBD1 or TRBD2 (5 bases each). Trimming shortened V by 1 base and J by 3 bases, and 13 bases separated the two germline ends. The CDR3 has 15 residues. CDR1 SEHNR and CDR2 FQNEAQ come from the germline V gene (reference sequence). The chain's CDR3 is CASSLVNGTIYEQYF. The CDR3 bases are TGTGCCAGCAGCTTAGTGAACGGGACGATCTACGAGCAGTACTTC.